The 7 T cell receptor beta chains presented below share a single source sample, sequenced in a study of response to subunit inactivated influenza vaccine. TCRdb re-analysed the RT-PCR reads in MiXCR, keeping a single row per CDR3 protein. The sample lists about 830,000 distinct CDR3 sequences; about 18% were seen once. This material consisted of PBMCs from blood, taken roughly 5 days after vaccination. These receptors were obtained from a man between 50 and 59 years old who received an inactivated influenza vaccine.

This clonotype was seen a few times. This sequence joins TRBV19 and TRBJ2-2; TRBD2 agrees at 10 bases. Trimming took 0 bases from V and 6 from J; bases not matched to a gene: 7. The germline gives CDR1 LNHDA, CDR2 SQIVND (reference sequence). This CDR3 has 17 amino acids. CDR3 amino acids: CASSIDLSSGSSGELFF. CDR3 nucleotides: TGTGCCAGTAGTATAGATCTGTCTAGCGGGAGCTCCGGGGAGCTGTTTTTT.

This clonotype has a handful of counts. V is TRBV6-2 or TRBV6-3 and J is TRBJ2-1, with 9 nucleotides matching TRBD1. This CDR3 is 15 amino acids long. After removal of 5 bases from V and 4 bases from J, the junction contained 6 bases not matched to a gene. Looked up from germline, CDR1 is MNHEY and CDR2 is SVGEGT. The CDR3 sequence: CASSRDRAEYNEQFF. Written as DNA, the CDR3 is TGTGCCAGCAGTAGGGACAGGGCGGAGTACAATGAGCAGTTCTTC.

This clonotype was detected many times. The chain has TRBV5-5 and TRBJ2-3; a possible D gene is TRBD1 (6 bases). CDR1 SGHKS and CDR2 YYEKEE come from the germline V gene (reference sequence). V was cut by 0 bases and J by 0 bases, with 11 bases left in between. The CDR3 has 16 residues. As DNA, the CDR3 is TGTGCCAGCAGCTTGGGTTGGGGGCGCAGCACAGATACGCAGTATTTT. Protein: CASSLGWGRSTDTQYF.

The chain combines TRBV24-1 with TRBJ2-1; D uncertain. This CDR3 has 14 amino acids. V was trimmed by 6 bases and J by 3 bases, leaving 11 bases between them. Germline V CDR1 and CDR2: KGHDR, SFDVKD. The CDR3 here is CATSRRGDYNEQFF. As DNA, the CDR3 is TGTGCCACCAGTAGGAGAGGTGACTACAATGAGCAGTTCTTC.

Ten or more counts support this clonotype. The V call is TRBV29-1, the J call TRBJ2-1, with 12 bases that match TRBD2. The germline gives CDR1 SQVTM, CDR2 ANQGSEA. The CDR3 spans 15 residues. J was trimmed by 4 bases and V by 0 bases; bases with no gene match: 1. The CDR3 here is CSVEELAGGYNEQFF. CDR3 nucleotide sequence: TGCAGCGTTGAAGAACTAGCGGGAGGTTACAATGAGCAGTTCTTC.

In this sample, this clonotype turned up a few times. The chain employs TRBV5-1 and TRBJ2-7, with D perhaps TRBD1 (6 bases). The germline V gene has CDR1 SGHRS and CDR2 YFSETQ. The V gene lost 8 bases and the J gene lost 5 bases, with 20 bases spanning the gap. The CDR3 extends over 14 amino acids. The CDR3 bases are TGCGCCAGACTAAGGGGGTTTTCGATCGACGAGCAGTACTTC. Translated: CARLRGFSIDEQYF.

The V call is TRBV7-6, the J call TRBJ2-7, with D perhaps TRBD2 (6 bases). There are 15 residues in the CDR3. Trimming pared 1 base from V and 3 bases from J, leaving 13 bases between. Germline CDR1 reads SGHVS; CDR2 reads FNYEAQ. The CDR3 DNA reads TGTGCCAGCAGCTTAGGAAGTTCGGGAGACTACGAGCAGTACTTC. Its protein is CASSLGSSGDYEQYF.